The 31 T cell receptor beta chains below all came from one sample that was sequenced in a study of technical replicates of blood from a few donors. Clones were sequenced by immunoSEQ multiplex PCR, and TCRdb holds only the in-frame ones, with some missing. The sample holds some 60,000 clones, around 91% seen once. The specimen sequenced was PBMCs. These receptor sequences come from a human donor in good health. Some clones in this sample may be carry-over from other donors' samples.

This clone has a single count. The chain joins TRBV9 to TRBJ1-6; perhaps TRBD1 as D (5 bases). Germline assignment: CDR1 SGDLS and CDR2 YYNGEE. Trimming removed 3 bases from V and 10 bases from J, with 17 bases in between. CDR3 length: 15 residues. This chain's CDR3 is CASSAIQERGSPLHF. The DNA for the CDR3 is TGTGCCAGCAGCGCAATACAGGAAAGGGGATCACCCCTCCACTTT.

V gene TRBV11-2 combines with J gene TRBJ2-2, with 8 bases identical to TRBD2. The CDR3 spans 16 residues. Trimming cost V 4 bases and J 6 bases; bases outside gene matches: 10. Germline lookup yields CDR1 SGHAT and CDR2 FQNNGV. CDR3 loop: CASSSSRGLDPGELFF. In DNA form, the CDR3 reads TGTGCCAGCAGCTCCAGCCGGGGACTAGATCCCGGGGAGCTGTTTTTT.

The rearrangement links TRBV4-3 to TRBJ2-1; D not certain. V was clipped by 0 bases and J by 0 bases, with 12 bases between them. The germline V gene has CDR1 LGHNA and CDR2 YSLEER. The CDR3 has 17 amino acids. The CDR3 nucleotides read TGCGCCAGCAGCCAAGACAATCCCGTCAGCTCCTACAATGAGCAGTTCTTC. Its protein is CASSQDNPVSSYNEQFF.

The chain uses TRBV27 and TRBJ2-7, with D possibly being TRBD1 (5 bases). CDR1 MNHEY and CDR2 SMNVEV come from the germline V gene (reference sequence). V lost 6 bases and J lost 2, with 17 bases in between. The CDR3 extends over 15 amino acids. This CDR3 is CASSLGSRATYEQYF. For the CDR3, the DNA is TGTGCCAGCAGCTTGGGATCCAGGGCCACCTACGAGCAGTACTTC.

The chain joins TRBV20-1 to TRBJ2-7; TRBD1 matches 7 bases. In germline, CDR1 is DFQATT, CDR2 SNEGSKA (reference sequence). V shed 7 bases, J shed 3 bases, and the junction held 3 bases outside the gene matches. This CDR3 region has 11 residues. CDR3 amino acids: CSVRQGYEQYF. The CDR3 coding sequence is TGCAGTGTCCGACAGGGCTACGAGCAGTACTTC.

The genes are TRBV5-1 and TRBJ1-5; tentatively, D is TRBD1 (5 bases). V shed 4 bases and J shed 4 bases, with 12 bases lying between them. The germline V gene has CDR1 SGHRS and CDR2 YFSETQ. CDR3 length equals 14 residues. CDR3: CASSLSGGNQPQHF. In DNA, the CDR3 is TGCGCCAGCAGCCTAAGCGGGGGGAATCAGCCCCAGCATTTT. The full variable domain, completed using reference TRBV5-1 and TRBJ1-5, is KAGVTQTPRYLIKTRGQQVTLSCSPISGHRSVSWYQQTPGQGLQFLFEYFSETQRNKGNFPGRFSGRQFSNSRSEMNVSTLELGDSALYLCASSLSGGNQPQHFGDGTRLSIL.

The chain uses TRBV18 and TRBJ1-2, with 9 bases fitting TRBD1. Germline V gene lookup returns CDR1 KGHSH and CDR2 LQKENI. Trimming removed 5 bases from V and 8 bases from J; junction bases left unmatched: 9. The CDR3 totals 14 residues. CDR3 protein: CASSADGQGPGYTF. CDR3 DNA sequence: TGTGCCAGCTCAGCAGACGGACAGGGGCCCGGCTACACCTTC.

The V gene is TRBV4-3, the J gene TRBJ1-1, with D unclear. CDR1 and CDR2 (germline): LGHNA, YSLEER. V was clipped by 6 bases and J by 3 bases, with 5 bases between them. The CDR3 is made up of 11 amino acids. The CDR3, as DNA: TGCGCCAGCAGACGGGACACTGAAGCTTTCTTT. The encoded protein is CASRRDTEAFF.

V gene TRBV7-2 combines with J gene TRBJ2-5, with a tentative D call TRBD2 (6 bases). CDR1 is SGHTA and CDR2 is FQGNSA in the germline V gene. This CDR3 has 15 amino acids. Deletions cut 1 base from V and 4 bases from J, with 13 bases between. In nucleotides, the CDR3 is TGTGCCAGCAGCTTAGTGGGCGGGACGACAGAGACCCAGTACTTC. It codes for CASSLVGGTTETQYF.

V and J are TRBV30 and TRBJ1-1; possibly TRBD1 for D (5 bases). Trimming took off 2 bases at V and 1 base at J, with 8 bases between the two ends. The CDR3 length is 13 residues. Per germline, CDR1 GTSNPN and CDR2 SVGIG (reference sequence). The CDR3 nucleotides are TGTGCCTGGAGTTTACAGGAGAACACTGAAGCTTTCTTT. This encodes CAWSLQENTEAFF.

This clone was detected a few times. The CDR3 DNA sequence: TGCGCCAGCAGCTTGGTCGCGGTGAACACTGAAGCTTTCTTT. Protein product: CASSLVAVNTEAFF. The chain employs TRBV5-1 and TRBJ1-1, with D unclear. V lost 0 bases and J lost 0, with 6 bases in between. This CDR3 comprises 14 residues. Germline CDR1 and CDR2: SGHRS and YFSETQ.

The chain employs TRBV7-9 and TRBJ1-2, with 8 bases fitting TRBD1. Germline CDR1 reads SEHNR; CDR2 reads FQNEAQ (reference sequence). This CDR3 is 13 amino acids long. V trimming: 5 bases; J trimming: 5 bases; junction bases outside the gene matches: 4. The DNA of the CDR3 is TGTGCCAGCAGCGTGACAGGGGCTTATGGCTACACCTTC. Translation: CASSVTGAYGYTF.

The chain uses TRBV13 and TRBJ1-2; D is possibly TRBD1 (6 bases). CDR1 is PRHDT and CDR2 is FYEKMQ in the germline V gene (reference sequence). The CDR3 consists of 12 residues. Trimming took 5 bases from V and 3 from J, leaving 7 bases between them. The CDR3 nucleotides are TGTGCCAGCAGCAGACAGGACTATGGCTACACCTTC. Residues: CASSRQDYGYTF.

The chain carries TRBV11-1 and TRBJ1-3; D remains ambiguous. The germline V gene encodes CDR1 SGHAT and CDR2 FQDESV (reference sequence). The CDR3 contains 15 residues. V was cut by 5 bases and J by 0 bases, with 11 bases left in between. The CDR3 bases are TGTGCCAGCAGCCATACACAGAACTCTGGAAACACCATATATTTT. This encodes CASSHTQNSGNTIYF.

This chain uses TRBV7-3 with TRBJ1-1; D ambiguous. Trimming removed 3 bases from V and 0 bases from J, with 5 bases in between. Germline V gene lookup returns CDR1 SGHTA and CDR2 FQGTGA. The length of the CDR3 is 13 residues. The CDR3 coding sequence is TGTGCCAGCAGCTTTGCGATGAACACTGAAGCTTTCTTT. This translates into CASSFAMNTEAFF.

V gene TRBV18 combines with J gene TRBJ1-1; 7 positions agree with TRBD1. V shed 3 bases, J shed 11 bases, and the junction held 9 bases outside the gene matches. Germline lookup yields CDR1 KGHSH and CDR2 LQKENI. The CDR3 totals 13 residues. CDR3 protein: CASSPLRGEGAFF. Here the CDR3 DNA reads TGTGCCAGCTCACCGCTCAGGGGGGAAGGGGCTTTCTTT. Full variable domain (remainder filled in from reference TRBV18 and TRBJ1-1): NAGVMQNPRHLVRRRGQEARLRCSPMKGHSHVYWYRQLPEEGLKFMVYLQKENIIDESGMPKERFSAEFPKEGPSILRIQQVVRGDSAAYFCASSPLRGEGAFFGQGTRLTVV.

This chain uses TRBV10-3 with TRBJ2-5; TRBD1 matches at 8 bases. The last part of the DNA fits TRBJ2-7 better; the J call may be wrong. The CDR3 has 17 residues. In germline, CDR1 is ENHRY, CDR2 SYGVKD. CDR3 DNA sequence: TGTGCCATCAGTGAGCTCCGGGACAGGAGAAAGGGCTACGAGCAGTACTTC. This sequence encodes CAISELRDRRKGYEQYF.

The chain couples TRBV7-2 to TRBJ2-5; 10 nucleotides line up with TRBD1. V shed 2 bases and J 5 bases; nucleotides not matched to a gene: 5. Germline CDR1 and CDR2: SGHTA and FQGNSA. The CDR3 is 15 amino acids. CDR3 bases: TGTGCCAGCAGCTTACGAGGGACAGGGGTCGAGACCCAGTACTTC. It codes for CASSLRGTGVETQYF.

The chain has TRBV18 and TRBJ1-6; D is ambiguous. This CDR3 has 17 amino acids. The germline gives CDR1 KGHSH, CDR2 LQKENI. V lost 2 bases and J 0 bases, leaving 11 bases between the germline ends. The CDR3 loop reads CASSPSILSSYNSPLHF. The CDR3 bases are TGTGCCAGCTCACCATCTATTCTGAGCTCCTATAATTCACCCCTCCACTTT.

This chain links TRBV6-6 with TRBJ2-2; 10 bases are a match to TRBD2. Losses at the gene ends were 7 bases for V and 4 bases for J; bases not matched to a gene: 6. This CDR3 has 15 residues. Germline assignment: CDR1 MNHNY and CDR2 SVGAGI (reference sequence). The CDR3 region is CASTQSGRATGELFF. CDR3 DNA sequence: TGTGCCAGCACCCAGAGCGGGAGGGCCACCGGGGAGCTGTTTTTT.

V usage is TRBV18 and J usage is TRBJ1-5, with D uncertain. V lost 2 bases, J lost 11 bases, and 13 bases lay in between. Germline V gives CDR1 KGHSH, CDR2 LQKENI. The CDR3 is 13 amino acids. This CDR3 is CASSPTFFDAQHF. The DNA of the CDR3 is TGTGCCAGCTCACCAACTTTCTTCGATGCCCAGCATTTT.

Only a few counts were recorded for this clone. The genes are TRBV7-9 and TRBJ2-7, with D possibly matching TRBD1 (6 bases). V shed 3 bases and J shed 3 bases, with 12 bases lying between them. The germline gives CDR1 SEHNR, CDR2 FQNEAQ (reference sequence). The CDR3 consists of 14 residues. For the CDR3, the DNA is TGTGCCAGCAGCTTCCAGGACAGACACTACGAGCAGTACTTC. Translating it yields CASSFQDRHYEQYF.

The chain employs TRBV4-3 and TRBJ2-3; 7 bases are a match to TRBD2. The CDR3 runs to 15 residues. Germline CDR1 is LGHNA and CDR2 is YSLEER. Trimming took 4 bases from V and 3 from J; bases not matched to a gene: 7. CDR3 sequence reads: CASSRQAGATDTQYF. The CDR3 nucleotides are TGCGCCAGCAGCCGCCAGGCGGGAGCTACAGATACGCAGTATTTT.

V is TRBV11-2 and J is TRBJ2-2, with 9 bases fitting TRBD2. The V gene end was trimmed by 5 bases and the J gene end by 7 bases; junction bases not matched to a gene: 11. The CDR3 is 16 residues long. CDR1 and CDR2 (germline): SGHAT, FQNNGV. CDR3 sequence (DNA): TGTGCCAGCAGCCCCCCTCGGACTAGCGTTGACGGGGAGCTGTTTTTT. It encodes CASSPPRTSVDGELFF.

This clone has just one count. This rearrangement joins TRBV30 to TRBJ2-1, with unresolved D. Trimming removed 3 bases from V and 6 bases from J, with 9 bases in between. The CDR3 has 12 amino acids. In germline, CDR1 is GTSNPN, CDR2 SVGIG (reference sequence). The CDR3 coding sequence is TGTGCCTGGAGGCGCGGCGGCAATGAGCAGTTCTTC. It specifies CAWRRGGNEQFF.

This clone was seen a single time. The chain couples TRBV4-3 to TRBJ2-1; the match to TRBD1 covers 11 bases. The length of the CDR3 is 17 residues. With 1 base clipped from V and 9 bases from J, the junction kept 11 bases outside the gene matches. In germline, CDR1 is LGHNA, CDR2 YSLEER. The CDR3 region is CASSQVVWDRGGGEQFF. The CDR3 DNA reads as TGCGCCAGCAGCCAAGTAGTATGGGACAGGGGGGGTGGTGAGCAGTTCTTC.

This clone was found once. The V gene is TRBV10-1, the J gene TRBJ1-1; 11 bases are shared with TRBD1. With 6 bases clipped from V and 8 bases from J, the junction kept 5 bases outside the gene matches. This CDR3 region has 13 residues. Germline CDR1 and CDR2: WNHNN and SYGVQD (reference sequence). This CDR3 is CASSTDRGREAFF. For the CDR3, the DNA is TGCGCCAGCAGCACGGACAGGGGGCGCGAAGCTTTCTTT.

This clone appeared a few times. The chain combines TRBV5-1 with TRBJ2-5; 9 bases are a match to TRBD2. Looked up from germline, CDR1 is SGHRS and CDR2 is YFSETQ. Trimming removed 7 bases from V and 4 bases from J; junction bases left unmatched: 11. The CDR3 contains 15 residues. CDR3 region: CASGSGGRARETQYF. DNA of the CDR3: TGCGCCAGCGGTTCGGGCGGGAGGGCCAGAGAGACCCAGTACTTC.

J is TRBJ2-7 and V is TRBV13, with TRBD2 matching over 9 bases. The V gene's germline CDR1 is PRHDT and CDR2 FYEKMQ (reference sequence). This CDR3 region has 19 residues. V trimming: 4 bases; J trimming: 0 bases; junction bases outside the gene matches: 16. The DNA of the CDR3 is TGTGCCAGCAGCTCGACGGGAGTCGCGGGGGGGCCAAGCTCCTACGAGCAGTACTTC. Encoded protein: CASSSTGVAGGPSSYEQYF. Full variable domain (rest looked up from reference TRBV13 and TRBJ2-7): AAGVIQSPRHLIKEKRETATLKCYPIPRHDTVYWYQQGPGQDPQFLISFYEKMQSDKGSIPDRFSAQQFSDYHSELNMSSLELGDSALYFCASSSTGVAGGPSSYEQYFGPGTRLTVT.

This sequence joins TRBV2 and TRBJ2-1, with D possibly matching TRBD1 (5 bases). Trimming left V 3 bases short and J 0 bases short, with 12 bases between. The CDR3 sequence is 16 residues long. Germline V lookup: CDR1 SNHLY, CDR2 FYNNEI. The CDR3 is CASSDPTRASYNEQFF. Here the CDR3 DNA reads TGTGCCAGCAGTGACCCGACCAGGGCCTCCTACAATGAGCAGTTCTTC.

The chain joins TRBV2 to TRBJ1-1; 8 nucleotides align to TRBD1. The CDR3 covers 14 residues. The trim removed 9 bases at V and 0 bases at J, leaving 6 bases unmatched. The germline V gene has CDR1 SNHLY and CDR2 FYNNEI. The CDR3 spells CASLVRGLNTEAFF. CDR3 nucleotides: TGTGCCAGTCTAGTCAGGGGGCTGAACACTGAAGCTTTCTTT.